This T cell receptor beta chain is from a study of cytomegalovirus exposure and HLA in healthy donors. For the study at large: Clustering assigned approximately 79% of the roughly 370 genotyped donors to the Caucasian-associated ancestry cluster.

Germline CDR1 SGHTA, CDR2 FQGTGA. V lost 2 bases to trimming and J lost 2 bases; unmatched junction nucleotides: 5. This CDR3 comprises 15 residues. Regarding the study as a whole: According to the study, about 180 TCR beta chains were cytomegalovirus-associated. In a later analysis, at a false discovery rate of 0.05, about 17,000 TCR beta sequences matched HLA alleles.

The primer mix had 60 Vbeta and 13 Jbeta primers. The data were produced by immunoSEQ multiplex PCR, yet TCRdb's version contains in-frame clones alone and is incomplete. The sample gives roughly 200,000 clones, approximately 80% of which show up once; 12% to 15% is in the top ten. Only one count was recorded for this clone. The antigen remains unidentified. The sequenced sample was PBMCs. This clonotype was obtained from a woman aged 25 to 45 in good health and CMV-seropositive. This chain connects TRBV7-3 to TRBJ2-5; 7 bases match TRBD2. In DNA form, the CDR3 reads TGTGCCAGCAGCTTAGCTCCGGGAGGTCAAGAGACCCAGTACTTC. It specifies CASSLAPGGQETQYF.